This T cell receptor (beta chain) was obtained from a study of beta chain features in type 1 diabetes. V gave up 4 bases and J gave up 2 bases, with 16 bases separating them. The CDR3 consists of 16 residues. Germline CDR1 reads SGHDT; CDR2 reads YYEEEE. About this clone itself: Antigen unknown.

Sorting that relied on CD45RO/CCR7/CD25/CD127/CD95/CD27 yielded CD4+ naive, central memory, regulatory and stem cell-like memory cells. Study-wide results and limits: Shorter TCRB CDR3s, moderately but significantly so, marked every one of the four CD4+ subsets in Type 1 diabetes patients.

Expressed TCRB transcripts were sequenced after all isolated RNA was converted to cDNA. Sequencing was performed with immunoSEQ multiplex PCR; in TCRdb, only in-frame clones are kept and a portion is missing. The table records roughly 700,000 clones, roughly 12% of them present only once. V usage is TRBV5-6 and J usage is TRBJ1-3; D may be TRBD1 (5 bases). The sample was naive CD4+ T cells from blood. This receptor was identified in a man younger than 30 with type 1 diabetes. CDR3 nucleotide sequence: TGTGCCAGCAGCGAGGGACCAGCAACCCCTGGAAACACCATATATTTT. Translation: CASSEGPATPGNTIYF.